The source of this T cell receptor (beta chain) is a study of T cell responses to AZD1222 COVID-19 vaccine. The wider study: Whether given at about 4 or about 12 weeks, second doses were pooled. Study-wide findings and caveats: In a largely white British group with more females than males, clonal diversity was possibly underestimated.

V was cut by 3 bases and J by 5 bases, with 16 bases left in between. This CDR3 contains 15 residues. CDR1 GTSNPN and CDR2 SVGIG come from the germline V gene (reference sequence). As concerns this clone: Its antigen is as yet unknown.

Profiling relied on immunoSEQ multiplex PCR, and the TCRdb table lists in-frame clones only, not all of them. The profile shows 75,000 to 100,000 clones, around 86% of them singletons. The sample in question was peripheral blood, obtained on day 0 of AZD1222 vaccination. V and J are TRBV30 and TRBJ2-2, with a tentative D call TRBD2 (6 bases). This sequence was found in an adult in good health. CDR3 bases: TGTGCCTGGAGGGCCCAGTGGGGGGATACCGGGGAGCTGTTTTTT. Its protein product is CAWRAQWGDTGELFF.